The 16 T cell receptor beta chains listed next were all sequenced from one sample in a study of shared clonotypes between healthy human individuals. Repertoires were generated with immunoSEQ multiplex PCR, while TCRdb's copy carries only in-frame clones and drops some. This sample carries about 1,500,000 clones, about 96% of them seen once, and the ten largest clones take roughly 1.2%. Sequenced input: naive CD4+ T cells sorted from blood. The sample's subset: CD45RA+ positively selected. The receptors were sampled from a man aged 25 to 40 in good health.

The chain joins TRBV19 to TRBJ2-3; D is unresolved. The CDR3 runs to 15 residues. The germline CDR1 and CDR2 sequences are LNHDA and SQIVND (reference sequence). V was pared by 3 bases and J by 0 bases, with 10 bases between. CDR3 coding DNA: TGTGCCAGTAGTATGGTTTCTGGGAGCACAGATACGCAGTATTTT. Translation: CASSMVSGSTDTQYF.

The rearrangement joins TRBV28 to TRBJ1-1; no reliable D call. Trimming took off 3 bases at V and 1 base at J, with 12 bases between the two ends. There are 15 residues in the CDR3. Per germline, CDR1 MDHEN and CDR2 SYDVKM. The CDR3 sequence is CASSFLTFQNTEAFF. The CDR3 DNA sequence: TGTGCCAGCAGTTTCTTGACATTTCAGAACACTGAAGCTTTCTTT.

The CDR3 DNA reads as TGTGCCAGCAGGGGTCAGGGGGTTGGTTCCTACGAGCAGTACTTC. Residues: CASRGQGVGSYEQYF. This chain links TRBV2 with TRBJ2-7; 7 bases agree with TRBD1. This CDR3 contains 15 residues. CDR1 and CDR2 (germline): SNHLY, FYNNEI. With V trimmed by 6 bases and J by 1 base, 9 bases remained unmatched.

The V and J genes are TRBV7-2 and TRBJ2-3, with D possibly being TRBD1 (5 bases). Germline V lookup: CDR1 SGHTA, CDR2 FQGNSA. The CDR3 spans 15 residues. The V gene lost 5 bases and the J gene lost 6 bases, with 18 bases spanning the gap. In DNA form, the CDR3 reads TGTGCCAGCAGCCGAGGACCAGGGCCGGCTGATACGCAGTATTTT. Its translation: CASSRGPGPADTQYF.

As concerns this clone: Other DNA sequences within the sample encode an identical CDR3. The chain carries TRBV11-3 and TRBJ1-1; D call uncertain. The CDR3 is 13 amino acids. Germline CDR1 and CDR2: SGHNT and YENEEA. V was clipped by 5 bases and J by 0 bases, with 7 bases between them. CDR3 DNA: TGTGCCAGCAGCCTTACGGTGAACACTGAAGCTTTCTTT. Protein product: CASSLTVNTEAFF.

The J gene is TRBJ2-3, the V gene TRBV7-3; 14 nucleotides line up with TRBD2. The V gene's germline CDR1 is SGHTA and CDR2 FQGTGA. Trimming took 2 bases from V and 5 from J; bases not matched to a gene: 3. The CDR3 has 16 residues. In DNA form, the CDR3 reads TGTGCCAGCAGCTTACGGACTAGCGGGAGGAGAGATACGCAGTATTTT. Translated, it gives CASSLRTSGRRDTQYF. Variable domain in full (rest from reference TRBV7-3 and TRBJ2-3): GAGVSQTPSNKVTEKGKYVELRCDPISGHTALYWYRQSLGQGPEFLIYFQGTGAADDSGLPNDRFFAVRPEGSVSTLKIQRTERGDSAVYLCASSLRTSGRRDTQYFGPGTRLTVL.

The rearrangement uses TRBV5-1 and TRBJ1-4; maybe TRBD1 (5 bases). The length of the CDR3 is 16 residues. Germline-derived CDR1 and CDR2 are SGHRS and YFSETQ. Trimming left V 1 base short and J 5 bases short, with 15 bases between. DNA for the CDR3: TGCGCCAGCAGCTTGAGCCCCGGGACTTTGAATGAAAAACTGTTTTTT. It translates to CASSLSPGTLNEKLFF.

The chain couples TRBV11-2 to TRBJ2-1; D not resolved. Germline loops: CDR1 SGHAT, CDR2 FQNNGV. CDR3 length equals 13 residues. Trimming took off 6 bases at V and 10 bases at J, with 16 bases between the two ends. The CDR3 region is CASRLTGIAEQFF. CDR3 nucleotides: TGTGCCAGCAGATTGACTGGAATCGCCGAGCAGTTCTTC.

The chain couples TRBV18 to TRBJ2-5, with D maybe TRBD1 (6 bases). Germline lookup yields CDR1 KGHSH and CDR2 LQKENI. The CDR3 covers 14 residues. V shed 3 bases and J shed 1 base, with 9 bases lying between them. In nucleotides, the CDR3 is TGTGCCAGCTCACCGACGGACAGCCAAGAGACCCAGTACTTC. It translates to CASSPTDSQETQYF.

The rearrangement uses TRBV11-3 and TRBJ2-7; the match to TRBD1 covers 7 bases. Trimming removed 7 bases from V and 2 bases from J; junction bases left unmatched: 5. CDR1 SGHNT and CDR2 YENEEA come from the germline V gene. The CDR3 loop spans 13 amino acids. The CDR3 bases are TGTGCCAGCACCCCGGACAGGCCCTACGAGCAGTACTTC. Its protein product is CASTPDRPYEQYF.

V and J are TRBV5-1 and TRBJ2-1; 14 bases map to TRBD2. The CDR3 contains 15 residues. Germline CDR1 and CDR2: SGHRS and YFSETQ. V shed 3 bases and J 9 bases; nucleotides not matched to a gene: 5. The CDR3 loop is CASSSGTSGSGEQFF. For the CDR3, the DNA is TGCGCCAGCAGCTCCGGGACTAGCGGGAGTGGTGAGCAGTTCTTC.

This clone has just one count. The V gene is TRBV7-7, the J gene TRBJ2-3; 9 bases line up with TRBD2. The V and J ends lost 5 bases and 2 bases, in that order; junction bases with no gene match: 20. Germline CDR1 SSHAT, CDR2 FNYEAQ (reference sequence). The CDR3 consists of 20 residues. This CDR3 reads CASSLKGRLSGRYATDTQYF. The CDR3 DNA reads TGTGCCAGCAGCCTTAAGGGGCGACTTAGCGGGAGATATGCCACAGATACGCAGTATTTT.

The gene calls are TRBV28 and TRBJ2-5, with TRBD2 identical over 11 bases. Germline V lookup: CDR1 MDHEN, CDR2 SYDVKM. J lost 5 bases, V lost 3 bases, and 8 bases had no gene match. The CDR3 sequence is 16 residues long. The CDR3 DNA sequence: TGTGCCAGCAGTTTCGGGACTAGCGGAGGGTGGGAGACCCAGTACTTC. Protein product: CASSFGTSGGWETQYF.

The CDR3 DNA reads as TGCGCCAGCAGCCTAGCCCTACAGGGGATGGATGCTTTCTTT. Encoded protein: CASSLALQGMDAFF. V is TRBV5-1 and J is TRBJ1-1; 7 bases align to TRBD1. Germline CDR1 SGHRS, CDR2 YFSETQ. The CDR3 covers 14 residues. Trimming at V came to 4 bases and at J to 11 bases, leaving 14 bases not matched to a gene.

Turning to this clone: Lacking the conserved final phenylalanine or tryptophan, this CDR3 likely reflects a read error. The limits of the CDR3 on the DNA are not certain, so only TCRdb's listed CDR3 is given. The chain joins TRBV2 to TRBJ2-7; the table's D gene call, TRBD2, was not cross checked with the DNA. Germline V gene sequence: CDR1 SNHLY, CDR2 FYNNEI. The CDR3 sequence runs 11 residues, both termini included. The CDR3 reads CASSDGSRIWT.

J is TRBJ2-2 and V is TRBV18, with D possibly TRBD1 on 5 matching bases. Germline CDR1 KGHSH, CDR2 LQKENI. Trimming pared 1 base from V and 4 bases from J, leaving 16 bases between. This CDR3 region has 17 residues. The CDR3 loop reads CASSPLYGRAITGELFF. The CDR3 DNA is TGTGCCAGCTCACCACTGTATGGCAGGGCGATCACCGGGGAGCTGTTTTTT.